This entry is about one T cell receptor beta chain. The sample is drawn from a study of OX40 agonist ivuxolimab in advanced cancers. Whole-study context: At doses from 0.01 to 10 mg/kg, patients were given intravenous ivuxolimab every 2 weeks. One patient with hepatocellular carcinoma and two with cutaneous melanoma, three in all, had partial responses.

Autoimmune disease history or systemic immunosuppression was exclusionary. With baseline, cycle 4 day 1, and cycle 7 day 1 as timepoints, blood was sampled. The CDR3 loop spans 16 amino acids. V gave up 2 bases and J gave up 5 bases; unmatched junction bases: 10. Per the germline V gene, CDR1 is SGHTA and CDR2 is FQGNSA. Assay: immunoSEQ multiplex PCR; the TCRdb copy retains only in-frame clones and omits some. The repertoire has approximately 70,000 clones, more than 85% of them found once; the top ten carry about 0.42%. The receptor comes from an adult with an advanced solid tumor such as melanoma, head and neck, liver or kidney cancer. The sample was CD4+ or CD8+ T cells sorted from blood, taken in a trial of the OX40 agonist ivuxolimab. The chain joins TRBV7-2 to TRBJ2-7; TRBD2 matches at 9 bases. CDR3 loop: CASSLRGSGSLNEQYF. The DNA of the CDR3 is TGTGCCAGCAGCTTAAGAGGTAGCGGGAGTTTGAACGAGCAGTACTTC.